These 16 T cell receptor beta chains were sequenced from one sample in a study of identical twins. TCRdb reprocessed the 5' RACE reads with MiXCR, giving one entry per CDR3 protein. The data hold about 1.7 million distinct CDR3 sequences, with around a third observed a single time. The specimen was cord blood. The receptors here all came from a newborn girl in good health.

This clonotype was observed a few times. This sequence joins TRBV27 and TRBJ2-4, with TRBD2 matching over 7 bases. With the DNA end fitting TRBJ2-7 better, the J assignment may be wrong. The length of the CDR3 is 16 residues. The germline gives CDR1 MNHEY, CDR2 SMNVEV (reference sequence). CDR3 amino acids: CASSLAARGSSFEQYF. The CDR3 nucleotides are TGTGCCAGCAGTTTAGCGGCTCGCGGGAGTAGTTTCGAGCAGTACTTC.

In the case of this clonotype: Since a much larger clone is just one base distant, this may be a read error. The chain links TRBV20-1 to TRBJ2-1; D gene uncertain. Germline-derived CDR1 and CDR2 are DFQATT and SNEGSKA (reference sequence). This CDR3 has 14 residues. CDR3 nucleotides: TGCGGTGCTAGTAGGGTGAGCTCCTACAATGAGCAGTTCTTC. Amino acid sequence: CGASRVSSYNEQFF.

This clonotype was counted many times. The chain links TRBV3-1 to TRBJ2-3; 13 bases match TRBD2. V shed 4 bases, J shed 4 bases, and the junction held 5 bases outside the gene matches. CDR1 is LGHDT, CDR2 YNNKEL, per germline (reference sequence). The CDR3 totals 16 residues. CDR3 bases: TGTGCCAGCAGCCCCGGACTAGCGGGGGCCCCAGATACGCAGTATTTT. This gives the protein CASSPGLAGAPDTQYF.

This chain uses TRBV4-2 with TRBJ1-6; D is perhaps TRBD1 (5 bases). Germline CDR1 and CDR2: LGHNA and YNFKEQ. The CDR3 runs to 18 residues. Trimming took off 0 bases at V and 4 bases at J, with 16 bases between the two ends. The CDR3 DNA reads as TGTGCCAGCAGCCAAGAATCCCTGGCGGCAGGGTATAATTCACCCCTCCACTTT. Its translation is CASSQESLAAGYNSPLHF.

The CDR3 DNA reads TGCAGTGCTTCGACAGGGGGCGATTCGAACACTGAAGCTTTCTTT. This sequence encodes CSASTGGDSNTEAFF. The chain carries TRBV20-1 and TRBJ1-1, with 10 positions matching TRBD1. The length of the CDR3 is 15 residues. V trimming: 5 bases; J trimming: 1 base; junction bases outside the gene matches: 7. CDR1 is DFQATT and CDR2 is SNEGSKA in the germline V gene (reference sequence).

The chain combines TRBV6-6 with TRBJ2-7; D remains unclear. The CDR3 consists of 12 residues. The germline V gene encodes CDR1 MNHNY and CDR2 SVGAGI (reference sequence). Trimming removed 0 bases from V and 6 bases from J, with 6 bases in between. The CDR3 bases are TGTGCCAGCAGTTACTCGTTGGCCGAGCAGTACTTC. Amino acid sequence: CASSYSLAEQYF.

The chain recombines TRBV5-1 with TRBJ1-2, with D perhaps matching TRBD1 (5 bases). Trimming shortened V by 4 bases and J by 0 bases, and 13 bases separated the two germline ends. The CDR3 length is 15 residues. The germline gives CDR1 SGHRS, CDR2 YFSETQ. CDR3 DNA: TGCGCCAGCAGCATGCTCGGGACGGCTAACTATGGCTACACCTTC. Protein product: CASSMLGTANYGYTF.

The genes are TRBV6-6 and TRBJ2-7; tentative D call: TRBD1 (5 bases). The CDR3 totals 15 residues. Germline V CDR1 and CDR2: MNHNY, SVGAGI (reference sequence). Trimming stripped 5 bases from V and 2 bases from J, with 16 bases between. The CDR3 nucleotides read TGTGCCAGCAGTAAGACAGTTGTTGCGGCCTACGAGCAGTACTTC. Amino acid sequence: CASSKTVVAAYEQYF.

The rearrangement uses TRBV12-3 or TRBV12-4 and TRBJ2-1, with D hard to call. The CDR3 length is 14 residues. The V end lost 7 bases, the J end lost 4 bases, and 14 bases lay between the germline ends. The CDR3 DNA reads as TGTGCCAGCACCCTGAGGCTACTATACAATGAGCAGTTCTTC. Translating gives CASTLRLLYNEQFF.

This clonotype came up many times. Compared with germline, one end of the junction differs, possibly owing to a read error. CDR3 DNA sequence: TGTGCCAGCAGCAGTAGGGGGAGCTCCTACGAGCAGTACTTC. Translation gives CASSSRGSSYEQYF. The rearrangement links TRBV5-1 to TRBJ2-7, with D possibly matching TRBD1 (6 bases). Germline CDR1 SGHRS, CDR2 YFSETQ. This CDR3 comprises 14 residues.

There are many counts of this clonotype. The rearrangement joins TRBV10-3 to TRBJ2-1; tentatively, D is TRBD1 (7 bases). CDR1 and CDR2 from the germline V gene are ENHRY and SYGVKD. V was pared by 7 bases and J by 11 bases, with 18 bases between. This CDR3 spans 13 amino acids. The CDR3 here is CAINVGRGVKQFF. The DNA for the CDR3 is TGTGCCATCAACGTCGGCAGGGGGGTCAAGCAGTTCTTC.

The chain links TRBV13 to TRBJ1-6; D is unclear. Germline lookup yields CDR1 PRHDT and CDR2 FYEKMQ (reference sequence). V was trimmed by 0 bases and J by 0 bases, leaving 12 bases between them. This CDR3 has 18 amino acids. The CDR3, as DNA: TGTGCCAGCAGCTTAGGCCCCGGTGAGAGCTCCTATAATTCACCCCTCCACTTT. It yields the protein CASSLGPGESSYNSPLHF. The full variable domain, rest sourced from reference TRBV13 and TRBJ1-6, is AAGVIQSPRHLIKEKRETATLKCYPIPRHDTVYWYQQGPGQDPQFLISFYEKMQSDKGSIPDRFSAQQFSDYHSELNMSSLELGDSALYFCASSLGPGESSYNSPLHFGNGTRLTVT.

CDR3 sequence: CATSDPGLAGDYYNEQFF. CDR3 DNA sequence: TGTGCCACCAGTGATCCGGGACTAGCGGGAGATTACTACAATGAGCAGTTCTTC. The chain links TRBV24-1 to TRBJ2-1, with 14 bases aligning to TRBD2. CDR1 is KGHDR, CDR2 SFDVKD, per germline. CDR3 length: 18 amino acids. With V trimmed by 3 bases and J by 3 bases, 6 bases remained unmatched.

This clonotype was picked up a small number of times. CDR3 sequence: CASSLDDAGGLTF. The CDR3 DNA sequence: TGTGCCAGCAGCTTGGATGATGCAGGGGGCCTGACTTTC. The gene calls are TRBV5-4 and TRBJ2-6; TRBD1 matches at 7 bases. Germline V CDR1 and CDR2: SGHNT, YYREEE (reference sequence). The CDR3 runs to 13 residues. V gave up 0 bases and J gave up 15 bases; unmatched junction bases: 6. Together with reference TRBV5-4 and TRBJ2-6, the CDR3 gives the full variable domain: ETGVTQSPTHLIKTRGQQVTLRCSSQSGHNTVSWYQQALGQGPQFIFQYYREEENGRGNFPPRFSGLQFPNYSSELNVNALELDDSALYLCASSLDDAGGLTFGAGSRLTVL.

This chain joins TRBV25-1 and TRBJ2-7; tentative D call: TRBD2 (5 bases). Trimming shortened V by 5 bases and J by 0 bases, and 14 bases separated the two germline ends. This CDR3 has 15 amino acids. CDR1 MGHDK and CDR2 SYGVNS come from the germline V gene. The CDR3 DNA reads as TGTGCCAGCAGTCCTAAAGTCGGGATCTCCTACGAGCAGTACTTC. Its translation is CASSPKVGISYEQYF.

The V gene is TRBV5-1, the J gene TRBJ2-7; 13 nucleotides align to TRBD2. With V trimmed by 4 bases and J by 7 bases, 8 bases remained unmatched. CDR3 length: 15 residues. Germline-derived CDR1 and CDR2 are SGHRS and YFSETQ. This CDR3 is CASSPGLAGAGEQYF. CDR3 nucleotide sequence: TGCGCCAGCAGCCCTGGACTAGCGGGAGCTGGTGAGCAGTACTTC.